This T cell receptor (beta chain) was retrieved from a study of blood T cell repertoires in COVID-19 (TCRdb year 2020). With respect to the entire study: Samples from collaborators originated in the United States, Italy and Spain and spanned both the acute and convalescent phases of COVID-19. The material from the prospective study consisted of cDNA or gDNA derived from T cells, B-cell-depleted T cells, or PBMCs. Deeply sampled blood TCRbeta repertoires from subjects exposed to, actively infected with, or recovered from COVID-19 were included in the dataset. The repertoires were released in a freely available public database meant as a resource for research on the immune response to SARS-CoV-2. The samples were drawn from the first 160 participants of the ongoing ImmuneRACE study and from 1,254 subjects provided by 6 global collaborators. Nearly every sample came with metadata listing a de-identified subject ID, COVID-19 status, age in years and sex. Where available, HLA class I and class II types were obtained from metadata supplied by the sample provider rather than from assay-based typing.

On this clone itself: Its recognized antigen is unknown. One base away there is no much larger clone; base qualities are not given.

As encoded in the germline V gene, CDR1 is MNHEY while CDR2 is SVGEGT. Relative to germline, V is missing 4 bases and J is missing 5 bases, with 5 bases of the junction outside any gene match. CDR3 length: 14 amino acids, cysteine to phenylalanine. Only CDR3 DNA remains: 42 bases, in frame from the first base. One collaborating source in Seattle enrolled patients while the patients were actively infected and followed the patients over time throughout the course of disease. Collaborating institutions collected whole blood in K2EDTA tubes following their own protocols. For TCRbeta analysis, collaborators shipped samples as frozen whole blood, isolated PBMCs, or DNA extracted from either of those sample types. What the research found in general, with its limitations: The quantity of clinical and demographic metadata differed by source and by participant and was supplied without curation.

The immunoSEQ Assay, a bias-controlled multiplex PCR, was used to amplify TCRbeta CDR3 regions from genomic DNA. Under the source paper's analysis protocol: Within the assay, amplification of reference gene primers was used to estimate how many nucleated cells each sample contained. Sequence reads were collapsed and filtered to measure the absolute abundance of every unique TCRbeta CDR3 rearrangement. For each sample, productive Simpson clonality was calculated by taking the square root of Simpson's diversity index across productive rearrangements. Drawn from immuneACCESS, this table holds only the in-frame rearrangements with V and J called that TCRdb kept. Clones are partly lost; checked studies trace under half to an unresolved V gene and leave the rest unexplained. That table supplies the V and J calls and clone size; D and trimming were determined from the DNA. Here the sample has around 370,000 clones; about nine tenths occur a single time. The biggest ten clones account for about 7.3% of the sample.

This receptor was obtained from a woman aged 70-85 years with COVID-19, enrolled during active disease. The chain employs TRBV6-2 or TRBV6-3 and TRBJ1-1, with TRBD1 matching 9 junction bases. The sample taken for sequencing was peripheral blood. The CDR3 has the sequence CASSSDRGGTEAFF. The nucleotide sequence reads TGTGCCAGCAGTTCGGACAGGGGAGGTACTGAAGCTTTCTTT.